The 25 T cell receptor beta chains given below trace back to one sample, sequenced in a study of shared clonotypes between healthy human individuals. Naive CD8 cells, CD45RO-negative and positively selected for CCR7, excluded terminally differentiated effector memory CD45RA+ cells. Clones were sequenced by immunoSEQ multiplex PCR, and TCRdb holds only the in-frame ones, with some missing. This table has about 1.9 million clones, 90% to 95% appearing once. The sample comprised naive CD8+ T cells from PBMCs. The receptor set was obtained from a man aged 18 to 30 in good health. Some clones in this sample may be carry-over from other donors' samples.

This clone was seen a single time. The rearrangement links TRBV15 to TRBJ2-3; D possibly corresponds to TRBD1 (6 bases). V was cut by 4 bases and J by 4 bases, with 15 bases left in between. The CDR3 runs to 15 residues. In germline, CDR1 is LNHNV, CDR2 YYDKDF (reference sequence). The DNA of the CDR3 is TGTGCCACCAGCACTGGGGGCGTACCGGCAGATACGCAGTATTTT. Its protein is CATSTGGVPADTQYF.

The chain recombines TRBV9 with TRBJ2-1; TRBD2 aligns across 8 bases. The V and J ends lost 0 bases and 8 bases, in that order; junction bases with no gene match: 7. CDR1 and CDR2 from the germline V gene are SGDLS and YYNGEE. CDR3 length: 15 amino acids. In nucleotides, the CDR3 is TGTGCCAGCAGCGTAGGAATCGAGCGGGGGTATGAGCAGTTCTTC. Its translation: CASSVGIERGYEQFF.

CDR3 amino acids: CASSFSANTEAFF. The CDR3 DNA reads as TGTGCCAGCAGCTTCTCAGCCAACACTGAAGCTTTCTTT. V usage is TRBV7-3 and J usage is TRBJ1-1; D remains ambiguous. The V gene lost 3 bases and the J gene lost 2 bases, with 7 bases spanning the gap. The CDR3 sequence is 13 residues long. The germline V gene has CDR1 SGHTA and CDR2 FQGTGA. Looking up the rest from reference TRBV7-3 and TRBJ1-1 gives the full variable domain: GAGVSQTPSNKVTEKGKYVELRCDPISGHTALYWYRQSLGQGPEFLIYFQGTGAADDSGLPNDRFFAVRPEGSVSTLKIQRTERGDSAVYLCASSFSANTEAFFGQGTRLTVV.

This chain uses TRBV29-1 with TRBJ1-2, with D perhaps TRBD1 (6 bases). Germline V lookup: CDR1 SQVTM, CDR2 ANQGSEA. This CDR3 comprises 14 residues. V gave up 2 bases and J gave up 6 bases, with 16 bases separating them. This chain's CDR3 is CSVESRGHLDGYTF. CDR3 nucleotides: TGCAGCGTTGAATCTCGGGGGCACTTGGATGGCTACACCTTC.

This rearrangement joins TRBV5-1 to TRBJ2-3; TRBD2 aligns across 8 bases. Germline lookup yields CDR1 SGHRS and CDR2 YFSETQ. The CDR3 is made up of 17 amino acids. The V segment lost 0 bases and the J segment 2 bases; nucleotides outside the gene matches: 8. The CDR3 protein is CASSLVLAAGATDTQYF. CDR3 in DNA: TGCGCCAGCAGCTTGGTACTAGCGGCGGGGGCCACAGATACGCAGTATTTT.

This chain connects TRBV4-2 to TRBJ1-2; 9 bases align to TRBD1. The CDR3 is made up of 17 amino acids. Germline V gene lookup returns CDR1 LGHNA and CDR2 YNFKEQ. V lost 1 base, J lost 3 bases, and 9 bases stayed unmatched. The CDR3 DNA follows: TGTGCCAGCAGCCAAGGGTCGCGAGACAGGGGGTACTATGGCTACACCTTC. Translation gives CASSQGSRDRGYYGYTF.

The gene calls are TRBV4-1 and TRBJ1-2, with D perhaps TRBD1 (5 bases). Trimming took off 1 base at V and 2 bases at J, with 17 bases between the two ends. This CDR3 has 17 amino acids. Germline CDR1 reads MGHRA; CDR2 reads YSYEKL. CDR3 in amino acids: CASSQGTGGRGNYGYTF. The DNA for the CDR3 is TGCGCCAGCAGCCAAGGAACGGGGGGTCGGGGAAACTATGGCTACACCTTC.

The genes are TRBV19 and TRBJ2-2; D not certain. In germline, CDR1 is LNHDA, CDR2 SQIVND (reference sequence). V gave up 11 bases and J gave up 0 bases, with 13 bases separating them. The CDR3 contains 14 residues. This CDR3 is CAVSEQSNTGELFF. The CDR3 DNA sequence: TGTGCCGTCTCGGAACAGTCGAACACCGGGGAGCTGTTTTTT.

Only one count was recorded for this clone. Here the CDR3 reads CSAYDNYGYTF. The CDR3 nucleotides are TGCAGCGCATATGATAACTATGGCTACACCTTC. The V and J genes are TRBV29-1 and TRBJ1-2; D call uncertain. Germline lookup yields CDR1 SQVTM and CDR2 ANQGSEA. This CDR3 has 11 amino acids. V lost 7 bases to trimming and J lost 1 base, with 7 bases between them.

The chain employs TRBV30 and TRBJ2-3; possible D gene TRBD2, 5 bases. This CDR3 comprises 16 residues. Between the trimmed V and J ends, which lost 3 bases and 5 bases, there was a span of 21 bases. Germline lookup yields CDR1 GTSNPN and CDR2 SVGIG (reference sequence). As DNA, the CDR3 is TGTGCCTGGAGAGGGCTCGGACCCGGGGTGGTAGATACGCAGTATTTT. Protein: CAWRGLGPGVVDTQYF.

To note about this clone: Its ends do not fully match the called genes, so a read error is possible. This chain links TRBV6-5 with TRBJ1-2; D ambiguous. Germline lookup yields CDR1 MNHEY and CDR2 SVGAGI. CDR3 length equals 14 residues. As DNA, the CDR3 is TGTGCCAGCAGTTACTCCGAGGGTACCTATGGCTGCACCTTC. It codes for CASSYSEGTYGCTF.

The CDR3 sequence is CASSQVVQNNYGYTF. The CDR3 region has the DNA TGTGCCAGCAGCCAAGTAGTTCAGAATAACTATGGCTACACCTTC. The chain uses TRBV4-2 and TRBJ1-2; D uncertain. V shed 1 base and J shed 1 base, with 10 bases lying between them. This CDR3 has 15 amino acids. Germline CDR1 reads LGHNA; CDR2 reads YNFKEQ.

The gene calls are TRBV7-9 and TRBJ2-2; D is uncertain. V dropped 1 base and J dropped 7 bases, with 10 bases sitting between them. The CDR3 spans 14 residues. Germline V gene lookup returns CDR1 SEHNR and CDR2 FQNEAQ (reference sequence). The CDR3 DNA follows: TGTGCCAGCAGCTTAGGTTACGGGCGCGGGGAGCTGTTTTTT. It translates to CASSLGYGRGELFF.

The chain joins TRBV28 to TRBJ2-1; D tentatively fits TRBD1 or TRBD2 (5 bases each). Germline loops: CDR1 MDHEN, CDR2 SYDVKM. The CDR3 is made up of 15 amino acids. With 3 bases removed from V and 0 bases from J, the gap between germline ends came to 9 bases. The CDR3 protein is CASSLRGSSYNEQFF. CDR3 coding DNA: TGTGCCAGCAGTTTGAGGGGAAGCTCCTACAATGAGCAGTTCTTC.

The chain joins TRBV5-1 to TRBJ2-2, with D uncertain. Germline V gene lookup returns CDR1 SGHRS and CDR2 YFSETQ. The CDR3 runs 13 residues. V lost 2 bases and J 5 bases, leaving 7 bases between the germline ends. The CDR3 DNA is TGCGCCAGCAGCTTTCCGCGAACCGGGGAGCTGTTTTTT. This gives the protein CASSFPRTGELFF. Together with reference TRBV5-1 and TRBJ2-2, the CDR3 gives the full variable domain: KAGVTQTPRYLIKTRGQQVTLSCSPISGHRSVSWYQQTPGQGLQFLFEYFSETQRNKGNFPGRFSGRQFSNSRSEMNVSTLELGDSALYLCASSFPRTGELFFGEGSRLTVL.

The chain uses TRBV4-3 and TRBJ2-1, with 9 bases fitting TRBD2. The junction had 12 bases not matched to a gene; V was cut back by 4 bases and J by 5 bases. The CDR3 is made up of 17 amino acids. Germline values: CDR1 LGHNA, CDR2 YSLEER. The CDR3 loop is CASSPGLARKLNNEQFF. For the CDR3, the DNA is TGCGCCAGCAGCCCTGGACTAGCGCGAAAACTTAACAATGAGCAGTTCTTC.

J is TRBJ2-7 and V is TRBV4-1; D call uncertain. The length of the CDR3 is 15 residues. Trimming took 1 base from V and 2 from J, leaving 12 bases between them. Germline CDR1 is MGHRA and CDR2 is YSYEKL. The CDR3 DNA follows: TGCGCCAGCAGCCAAGCGACATCCCCCGCCTACGAGCAGTACTTC. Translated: CASSQATSPAYEQYF.

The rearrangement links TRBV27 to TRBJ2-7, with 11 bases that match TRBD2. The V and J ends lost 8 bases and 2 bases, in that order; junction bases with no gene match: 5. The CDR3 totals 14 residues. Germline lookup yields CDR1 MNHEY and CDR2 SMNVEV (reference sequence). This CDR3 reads CASAASGRTYEQYF. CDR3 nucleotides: TGTGCCAGCGCAGCTAGCGGGAGGACCTACGAGCAGTACTTC.

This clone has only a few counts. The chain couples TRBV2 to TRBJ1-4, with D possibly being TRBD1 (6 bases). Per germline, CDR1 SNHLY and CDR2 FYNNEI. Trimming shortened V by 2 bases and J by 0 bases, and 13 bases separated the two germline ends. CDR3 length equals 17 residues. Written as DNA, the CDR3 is TGTGCCAGCAGTGAACGACAGGTCCGCGCAACTAATGAAAAACTGTTTTTT. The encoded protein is CASSERQVRATNEKLFF.

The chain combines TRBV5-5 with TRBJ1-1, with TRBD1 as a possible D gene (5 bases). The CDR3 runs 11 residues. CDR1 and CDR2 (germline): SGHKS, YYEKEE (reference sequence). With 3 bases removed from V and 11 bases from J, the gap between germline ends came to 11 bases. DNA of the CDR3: TGTGCCAGCAGCTCCGACAGTGGCGCTTTCTTT. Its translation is CASSSDSGAFF. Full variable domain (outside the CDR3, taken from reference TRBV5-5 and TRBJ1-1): DAGVTQSPTHLIKTRGQQVTLRCSPISGHKSVSWYQQVLGQGPQFIFQYYEKEERGRGNFPDRFSARQFPNYSSELNVNALLLGDSALYLCASSSDSGAFFGQGTRLTVV.

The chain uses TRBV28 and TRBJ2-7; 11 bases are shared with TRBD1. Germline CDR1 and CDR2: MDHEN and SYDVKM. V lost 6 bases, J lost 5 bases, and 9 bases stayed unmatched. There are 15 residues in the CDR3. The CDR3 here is CASSYRDRGADEQYF. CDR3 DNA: TGTGCCAGCAGCTACCGGGACAGGGGGGCGGACGAGCAGTACTTC.

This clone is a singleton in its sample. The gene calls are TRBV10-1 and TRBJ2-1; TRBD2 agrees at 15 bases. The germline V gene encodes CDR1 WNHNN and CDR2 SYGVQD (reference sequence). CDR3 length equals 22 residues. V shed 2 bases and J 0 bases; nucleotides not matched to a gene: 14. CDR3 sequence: CASSEDRELGTSGRSSYNEQFF. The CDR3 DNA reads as TGCGCCAGCAGTGAGGATAGGGAGTTGGGGACTAGCGGGAGGAGCTCCTACAATGAGCAGTTCTTC.

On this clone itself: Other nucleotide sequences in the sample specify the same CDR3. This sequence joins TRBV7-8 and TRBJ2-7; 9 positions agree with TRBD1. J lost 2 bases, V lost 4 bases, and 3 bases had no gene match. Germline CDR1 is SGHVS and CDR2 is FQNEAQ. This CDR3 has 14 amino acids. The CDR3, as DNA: TGTGCCAGCAGCTGGGGACAGGGTGCCTACGAGCAGTACTTC. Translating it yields CASSWGQGAYEQYF.

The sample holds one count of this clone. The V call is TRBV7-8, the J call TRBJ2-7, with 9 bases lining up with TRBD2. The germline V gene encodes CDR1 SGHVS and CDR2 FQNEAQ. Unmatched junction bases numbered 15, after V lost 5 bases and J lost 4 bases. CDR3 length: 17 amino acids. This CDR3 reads CASSPGSGLAGRYEQYF. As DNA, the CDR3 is TGTGCCAGCAGCCCCGGCTCAGGGCTAGCGGGACGGTACGAGCAGTACTTC. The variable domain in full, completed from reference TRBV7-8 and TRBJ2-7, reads GAGVSQSPRYKVAKRGQDVALRCDPISGHVSLFWYQQALGQGPEFLTYFQNEAQLDKSGLPSDRFFAERPEGSVSTLKIQRTQQEDSAVYLCASSPGSGLAGRYEQYFGPGTRLTVT.

The CDR3 DNA sequence: TGTGCCAGCAGTGTAACGGGGCCCTATGAGCAGTTCTTC. Translating it yields CASSVTGPYEQFF. V usage is TRBV28 and J usage is TRBJ2-1; the D call may be TRBD1 or TRBD2 (5 bases each). The CDR3 sequence is 13 residues long. V was shortened by 5 bases and J by 8 bases, with 13 bases between the two germline ends. The germline V gene has CDR1 MDHEN and CDR2 SYDVKM.